This TCR beta chain derives from a study of CD8 T cells in Susac syndrome. RNA totalling roughly 0.45 to 1 ug underwent reverse transcription with random hexamers. The CDR3 of TCR beta was amplified by immunoSEQ multiplex PCR across 54 Vbeta and 13 Jbeta. TCRdb re-called the immunoSEQ multiplex PCR reads through MiXCR, storing one row per CDR3 protein. The sample carries some 130,000 distinct CDR3 sequences, around 95% recorded once. The CDR3 length is 13 residues. Trimming took off 0 bases at V and 2 bases at J, with 8 bases between the two ends. Germline V gives CDR1 DFQATT, CDR2 SNEGSKA (reference sequence). Sequencing of TCR beta was performed on blood CD8+ and CD4+ T cells. The CD8+ and CD4+ T cells were isolated magnetically using a negative isolation approach, whereas the TEMRA cells were enriched by FACS.

The chain is built from TRBV20-1 and TRBJ2-7; D gene uncertain. Source material: CD8+ T cells from PBMCs. The TCR comes from a human donor with Susac syndrome. CDR3 in amino acids: CSAREAGPYEQYF. Written as DNA, the CDR3 is TGCAGTGCTAGAGAGGCTGGGCCCTACGAGCAGTACTTC.